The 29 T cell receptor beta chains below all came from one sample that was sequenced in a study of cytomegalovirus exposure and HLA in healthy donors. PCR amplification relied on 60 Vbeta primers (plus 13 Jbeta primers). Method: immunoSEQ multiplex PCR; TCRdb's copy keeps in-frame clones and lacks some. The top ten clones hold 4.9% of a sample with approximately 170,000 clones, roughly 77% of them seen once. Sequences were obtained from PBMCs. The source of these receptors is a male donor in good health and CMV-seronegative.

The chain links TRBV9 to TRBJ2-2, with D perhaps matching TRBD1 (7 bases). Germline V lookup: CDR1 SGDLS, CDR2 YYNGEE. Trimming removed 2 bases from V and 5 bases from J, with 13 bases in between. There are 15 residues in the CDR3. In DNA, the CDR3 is TGTGCCAGCAGCGTGACGGAGGGGGCAACCGGGGAGCTGTTTTTT. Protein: CASSVTEGATGELFF.

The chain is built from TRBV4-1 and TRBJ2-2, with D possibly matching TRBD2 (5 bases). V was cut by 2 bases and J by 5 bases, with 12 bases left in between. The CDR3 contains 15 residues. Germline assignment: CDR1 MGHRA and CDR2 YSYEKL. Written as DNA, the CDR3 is TGCGCCAGCAGCCAAAGGGAGACAAATACCGGGGAGCTGTTTTTT. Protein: CASSQRETNTGELFF.

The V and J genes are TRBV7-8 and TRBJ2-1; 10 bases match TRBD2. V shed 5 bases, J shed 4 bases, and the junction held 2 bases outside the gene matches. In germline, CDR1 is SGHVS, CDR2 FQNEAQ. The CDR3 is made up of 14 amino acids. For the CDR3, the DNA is TGTGCCAGCAGCCTGACTAGCGGGTACAATGAGCAGTTCTTC. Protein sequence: CASSLTSGYNEQFF. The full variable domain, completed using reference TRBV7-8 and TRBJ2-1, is GAGVSQSPRYKVAKRGQDVALRCDPISGHVSLFWYQQALGQGPEFLTYFQNEAQLDKSGLPSDRFFAERPEGSVSTLKIQRTQQEDSAVYLCASSLTSGYNEQFFGPGTRLTVL.

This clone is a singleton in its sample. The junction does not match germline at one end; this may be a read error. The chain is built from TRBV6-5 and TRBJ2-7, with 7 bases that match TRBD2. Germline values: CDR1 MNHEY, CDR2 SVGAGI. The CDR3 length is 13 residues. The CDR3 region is CASGRAISHEQYF. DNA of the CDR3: TGTGCCAGCGGGAGGGCAATCTCCCACGAGCAGTACTTC.

The chain's CDR3 is CASSFSGGVETQYF. The CDR3 DNA follows: TGTGCCAGCAGCTTTAGCGGGGGGGTCGAGACCCAGTACTTC. The rearrangement joins TRBV9 to TRBJ2-5, with 11 bases identical to TRBD2. Germline V gives CDR1 SGDLS, CDR2 YYNGEE. This CDR3 has 14 amino acids. V shed 4 bases and J 5 bases; nucleotides not matched to a gene: 4.

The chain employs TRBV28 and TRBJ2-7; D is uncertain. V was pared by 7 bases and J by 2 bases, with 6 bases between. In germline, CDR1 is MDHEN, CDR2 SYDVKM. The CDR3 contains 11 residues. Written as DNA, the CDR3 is TGTGCCAGCACCAGTGCCTACGAGCAGTACTTC. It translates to CASTSAYEQYF.

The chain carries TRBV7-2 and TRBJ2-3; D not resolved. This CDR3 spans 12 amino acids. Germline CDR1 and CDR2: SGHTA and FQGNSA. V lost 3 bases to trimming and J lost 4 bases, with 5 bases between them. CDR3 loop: CASSFGADTQYF. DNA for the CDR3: TGTGCCAGCAGCTTCGGTGCAGATACGCAGTATTTT.

CDR3: CASSQEGGRPYTDTQYF. The CDR3 region has the DNA TGCGCCAGCAGCCAGGAGGGAGGGAGGCCTTACACAGATACGCAGTATTTT. The chain employs TRBV4-1 and TRBJ2-3, with 7 positions matching TRBD2. CDR3 length: 17 amino acids. Germline lookup yields CDR1 MGHRA and CDR2 YSYEKL. With 3 bases clipped from V and 2 bases from J, the junction kept 11 bases outside the gene matches.

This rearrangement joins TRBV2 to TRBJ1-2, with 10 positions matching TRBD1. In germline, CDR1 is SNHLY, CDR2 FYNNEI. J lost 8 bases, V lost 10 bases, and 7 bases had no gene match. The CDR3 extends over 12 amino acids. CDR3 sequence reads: CATRDRGHGYTF. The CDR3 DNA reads TGTGCCACCCGAGACAGGGGGCACGGCTACACCTTC. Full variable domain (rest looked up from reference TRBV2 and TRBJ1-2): EPEVTQTPSHQVTQMGQEVILRCVPISNHLYFYWYRQILGQKVEFLVSFYNNEISEKSEIFDDQFSVERPDGSNFTLKIRSTKLEDSAMYFCATRDRGHGYTFGSGTRLTVV.

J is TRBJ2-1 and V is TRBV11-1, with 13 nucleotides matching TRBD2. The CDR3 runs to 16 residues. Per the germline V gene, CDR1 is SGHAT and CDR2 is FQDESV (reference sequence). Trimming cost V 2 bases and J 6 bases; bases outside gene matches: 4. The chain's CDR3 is CASSLRTSGSGNEQFF. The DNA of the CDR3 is TGTGCCAGCAGCTTAAGGACTAGCGGGAGTGGCAATGAGCAGTTCTTC.

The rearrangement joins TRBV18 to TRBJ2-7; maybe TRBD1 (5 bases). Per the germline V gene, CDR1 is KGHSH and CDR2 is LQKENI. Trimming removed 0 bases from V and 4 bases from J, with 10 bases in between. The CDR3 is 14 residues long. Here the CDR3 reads CASSPPVRDYEQYF. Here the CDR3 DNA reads TGTGCCAGCTCACCACCGGTCAGGGATTACGAGCAGTACTTC. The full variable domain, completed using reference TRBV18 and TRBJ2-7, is NAGVMQNPRHLVRRRGQEARLRCSPMKGHSHVYWYRQLPEEGLKFMVYLQKENIIDESGMPKERFSAEFPKEGPSILRIQQVVRGDSAAYFCASSPPVRDYEQYFGPGTRLTVT.

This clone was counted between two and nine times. The CDR3 region has the DNA TGCGCCAGCAGCCGAATAGCGGGGGGGCGCGACGAGCAGTACTTC. Its translation is CASSRIAGGRDEQYF. The chain couples TRBV5-1 to TRBJ2-7; 11 nucleotides match TRBD2. This CDR3 has 15 residues. V lost 4 bases, J lost 5 bases, and 8 bases stayed unmatched. Germline CDR1 SGHRS, CDR2 YFSETQ.

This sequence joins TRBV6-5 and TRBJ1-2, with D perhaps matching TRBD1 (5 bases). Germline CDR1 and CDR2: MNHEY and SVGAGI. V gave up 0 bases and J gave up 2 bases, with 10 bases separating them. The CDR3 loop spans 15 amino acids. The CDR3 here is CASSYSAGLNYGYTF. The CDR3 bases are TGTGCCAGCAGTTACTCGGCAGGGTTAAACTATGGCTACACCTTC.

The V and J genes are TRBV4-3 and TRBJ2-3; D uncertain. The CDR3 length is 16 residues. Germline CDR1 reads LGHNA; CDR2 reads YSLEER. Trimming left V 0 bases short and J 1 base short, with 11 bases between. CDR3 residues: CASSQDGTVGTDTQYF. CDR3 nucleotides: TGCGCCAGCAGCCAAGATGGTACAGTGGGCACAGATACGCAGTATTTT.

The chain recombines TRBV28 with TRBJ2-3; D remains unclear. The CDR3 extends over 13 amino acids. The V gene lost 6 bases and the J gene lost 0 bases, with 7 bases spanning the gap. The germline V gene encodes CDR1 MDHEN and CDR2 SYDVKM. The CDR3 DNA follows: TGTGCCAGCAGGGTGACAAGCACAGATACGCAGTATTTT. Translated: CASRVTSTDTQYF.

The chain's CDR3 is CASSLGRDYEQYF. The DNA for the CDR3 is TGTGCCAGCAGCTTGGGGAGAGACTACGAGCAGTACTTC. The gene calls are TRBV13 and TRBJ2-5, with D possibly matching TRBD2 (5 bases). Gene TRBJ2-7 matches the end of the DNA better, so the J call may be wrong. The CDR3 totals 13 residues. Germline V lookup: CDR1 PRHDT, CDR2 FYEKMQ (reference sequence).

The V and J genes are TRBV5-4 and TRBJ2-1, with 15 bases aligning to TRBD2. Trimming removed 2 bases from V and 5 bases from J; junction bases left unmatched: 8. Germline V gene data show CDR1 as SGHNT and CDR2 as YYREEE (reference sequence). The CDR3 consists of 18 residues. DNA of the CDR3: TGTGCCAGCAGCTTAGGACTAGCGGGAGGGCTAAGGAACAATGAGCAGTTCTTC. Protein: CASSLGLAGGLRNNEQFF.

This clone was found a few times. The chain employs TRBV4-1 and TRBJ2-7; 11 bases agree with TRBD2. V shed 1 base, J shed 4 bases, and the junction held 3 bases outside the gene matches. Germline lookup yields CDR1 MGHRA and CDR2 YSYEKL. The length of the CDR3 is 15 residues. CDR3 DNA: TGCGCCAGCAGCCAAGCCGGGACTAGCGGATACGAGCAGTACTTC. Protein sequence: CASSQAGTSGYEQYF.

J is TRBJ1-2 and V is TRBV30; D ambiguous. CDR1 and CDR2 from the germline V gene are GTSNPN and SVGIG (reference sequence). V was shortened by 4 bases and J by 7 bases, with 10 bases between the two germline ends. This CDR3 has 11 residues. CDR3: CAWTQTCGYTF. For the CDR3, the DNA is TGTGCCTGGACCCAGACATGTGGCTACACCTTC.

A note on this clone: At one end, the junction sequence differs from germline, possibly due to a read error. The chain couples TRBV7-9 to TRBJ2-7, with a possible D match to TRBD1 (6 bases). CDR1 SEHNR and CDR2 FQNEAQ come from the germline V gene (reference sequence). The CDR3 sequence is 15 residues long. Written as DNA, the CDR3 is TGTTCCAGCAGCCCAGAGGTGGACAGTCCCTACGAGCAGTACTTC. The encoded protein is CSSSPEVDSPYEQYF.

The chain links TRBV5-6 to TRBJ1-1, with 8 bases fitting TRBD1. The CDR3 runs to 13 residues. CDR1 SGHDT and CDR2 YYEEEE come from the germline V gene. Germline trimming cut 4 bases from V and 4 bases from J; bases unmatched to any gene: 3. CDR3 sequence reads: CASSATGGTEAFF. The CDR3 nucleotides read TGTGCCAGCAGCGCCACAGGGGGCACTGAAGCTTTCTTT.

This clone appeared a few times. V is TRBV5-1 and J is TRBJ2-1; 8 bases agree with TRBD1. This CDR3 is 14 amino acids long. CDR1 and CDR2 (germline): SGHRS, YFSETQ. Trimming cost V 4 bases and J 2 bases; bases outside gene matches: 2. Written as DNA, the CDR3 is TGCGCCAGCAGCGGGGGACAGGCCTACAATGAGCAGTTCTTC. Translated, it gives CASSGGQAYNEQFF.

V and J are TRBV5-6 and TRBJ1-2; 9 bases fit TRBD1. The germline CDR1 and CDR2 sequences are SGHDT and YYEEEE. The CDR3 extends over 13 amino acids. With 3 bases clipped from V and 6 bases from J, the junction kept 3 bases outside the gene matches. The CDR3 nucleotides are TGTGCCAGCAGCTGGGACAGGGCTAATGGCTACACCTTC. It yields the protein CASSWDRANGYTF.

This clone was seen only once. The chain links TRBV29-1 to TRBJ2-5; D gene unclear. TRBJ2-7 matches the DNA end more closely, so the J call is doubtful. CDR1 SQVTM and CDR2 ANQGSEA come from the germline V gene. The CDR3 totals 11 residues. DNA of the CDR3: TGCAGCGCGACCGGAGCCTACGAGCAGTACTTC. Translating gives CSATGAYEQYF.

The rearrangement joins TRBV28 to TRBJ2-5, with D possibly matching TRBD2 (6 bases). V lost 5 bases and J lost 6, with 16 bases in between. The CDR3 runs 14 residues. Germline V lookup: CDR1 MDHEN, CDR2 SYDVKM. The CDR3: CASSLGLGRQTQYF. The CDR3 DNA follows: TGTGCCAGCAGTCTAGGGCTAGGGAGGCAGACCCAGTACTTC.

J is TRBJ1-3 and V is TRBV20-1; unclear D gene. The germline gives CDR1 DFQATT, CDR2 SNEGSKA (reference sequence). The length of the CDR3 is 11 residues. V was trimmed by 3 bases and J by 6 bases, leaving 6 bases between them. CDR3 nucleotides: TGCAGTGCTAGGGGCTTAAACACCATATATTTT. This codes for CSARGLNTIYF.

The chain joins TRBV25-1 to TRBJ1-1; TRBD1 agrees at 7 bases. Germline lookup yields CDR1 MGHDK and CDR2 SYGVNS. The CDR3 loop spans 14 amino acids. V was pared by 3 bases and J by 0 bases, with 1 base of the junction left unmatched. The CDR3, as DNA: TGTGCCAGCAGTGAGACAGGGTTGAACACTGAAGCTTTCTTT. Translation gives CASSETGLNTEAFF. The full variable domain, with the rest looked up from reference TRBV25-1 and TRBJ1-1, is EADIYQTPRYLVIGTGKKITLECSQTMGHDKMYWYQQDPGMELHLIHYSYGVNSTEKGDLSSESTVSRIRTEHFPLTLESARPSHTSQYLCASSETGLNTEAFFGQGTRLTVV.

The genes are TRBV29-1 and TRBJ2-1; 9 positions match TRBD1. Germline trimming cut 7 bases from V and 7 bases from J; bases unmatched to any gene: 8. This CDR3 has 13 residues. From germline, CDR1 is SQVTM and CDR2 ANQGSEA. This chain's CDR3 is CSARTGGRNEQFF. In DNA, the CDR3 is TGCAGCGCAAGAACAGGGGGCAGAAATGAGCAGTTCTTC.

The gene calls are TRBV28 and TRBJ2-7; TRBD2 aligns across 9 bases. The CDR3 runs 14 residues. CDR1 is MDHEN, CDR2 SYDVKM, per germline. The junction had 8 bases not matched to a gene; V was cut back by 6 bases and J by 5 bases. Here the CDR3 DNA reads TGTGCCAGCAGGGGCGGGGGGGTCCGCCACGAGCAGTACTTC. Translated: CASRGGGVRHEQYF.